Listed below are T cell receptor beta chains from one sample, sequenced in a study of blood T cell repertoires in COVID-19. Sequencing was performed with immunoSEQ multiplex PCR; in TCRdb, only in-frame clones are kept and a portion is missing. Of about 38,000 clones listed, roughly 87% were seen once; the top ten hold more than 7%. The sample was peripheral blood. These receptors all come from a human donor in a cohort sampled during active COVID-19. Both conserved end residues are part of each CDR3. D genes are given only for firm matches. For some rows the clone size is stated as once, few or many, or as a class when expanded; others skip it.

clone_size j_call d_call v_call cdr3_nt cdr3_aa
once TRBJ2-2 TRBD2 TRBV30 TGTGCCTGGAGTGTAAGACTAGCGGGGGTTCCGAACACCGGGGAGCTGTTTTTT CAWSVRLAGVPNTGELFF
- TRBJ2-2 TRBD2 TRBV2 TGTGCCAGCAGTGATGGAGCGGGGGGCGTAACCGGGGAGCTGTTTTTT CASSDGAGGVTGELFF
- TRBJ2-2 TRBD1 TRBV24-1 TGTGCCACCAGTGATGGCGGGACAGGAGACACCACCGGGGAGCTGTTTTTT CATSDGGTGDTTGELFF
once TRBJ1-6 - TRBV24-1 TGTGCCACCGCAGCCGGGAGCTCAAATTCACCCCTCCACTTT CATAAGSSNSPLHF
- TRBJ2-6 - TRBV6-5 TGTGCCAGCAGTTACTCGAGGGGAGGTGGGGCCAACGTCCTGACTTTC CASSYSRGGGANVLTF
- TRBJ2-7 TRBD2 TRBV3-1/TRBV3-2 TGTGCCAGCAGCCGGGGACTACGCTACGAGCAGTACTTC CASSRGLRYEQYF
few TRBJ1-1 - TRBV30 TGTGCCTGGAGCCTAGGGAGCACTGAAGCTTTCTTT CAWSLGSTEAFF
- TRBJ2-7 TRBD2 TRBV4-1 TGCGCCAGCAGCCTTACTAGCGGGGACTACGAGCAGTACTTC CASSLTSGDYEQYF
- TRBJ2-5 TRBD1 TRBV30 TGTGCCTGGACGACAGGGGCCCAAGAGACCCAGTACTTC CAWTTGAQETQYF
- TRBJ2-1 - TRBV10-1 TGCGCCAGCAAGGACCCAGGGCCCTCCTACAATGAGCAGTTCTTC CASKDPGPSYNEQFF
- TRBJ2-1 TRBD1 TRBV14 TGTGCCAGCAGCCAAGATAAGAGGTATATAGGGACAGGGAAGAACAATGAGCAGTTCTTC CASSQDKRYIGTGKNNEQFF
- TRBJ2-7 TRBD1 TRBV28 TGTGCCAGCAGTCAGAGGGTCCCCGGGACAGGGTTCTCCTACGAGCAGTACTTC CASSQRVPGTGFSYEQYF
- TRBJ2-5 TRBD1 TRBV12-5 TGTGCTAGTGGTCCAGGGGGTCGGTCCCAGTACTTC CASGPGGRSQYF
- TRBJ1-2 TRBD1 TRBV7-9 TGTGCCAGCAGCTCACCCATGGACAGGGGGGTCTCTTATGGCTACACCTTC CASSSPMDRGVSYGYTF
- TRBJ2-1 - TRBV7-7 TGTGCCAGCAGCTTAGTAGTTACTACTACTGGCAATGAGCAGTTCTTC CASSLVVTTTGNEQFF
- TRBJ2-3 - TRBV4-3 TGCGCCAGCAGCCAAGATACGTCTACTAGCACAGATACGCAGTATTTT CASSQDTSTSTDTQYF
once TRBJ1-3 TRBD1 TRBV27 TGTGCCAGCAGTGTCGGGACAGCCCCTGGAAACACCATATATTTT CASSVGTAPGNTIYF
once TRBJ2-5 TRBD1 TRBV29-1 TGCAGCGTTGTCTTCAGGGGGCATAGAGAGACCCAGTACTTC CSVVFRGHRETQYF
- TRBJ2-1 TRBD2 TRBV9 TGTGCCAGCAGCCCTTGGGATGGACTAGCGGGGGACTTTCGGCAGTTCTTC CASSPWDGLAGDFRQFF
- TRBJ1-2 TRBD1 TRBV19 TGTGCCAGTAGTATAAGGGACAGCGCCTATGGCTACACCTTC CASSIRDSAYGYTF
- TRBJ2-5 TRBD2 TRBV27 TGTGCCAGCAGTGGACTAGCGGGGGGGCAGGAGACCCAGTACTTC CASSGLAGGQETQYF
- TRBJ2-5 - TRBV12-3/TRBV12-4 TGTGCCAGCAGTGATTGGGGGGGCGAATCATACTTC CASSDWGGESYF
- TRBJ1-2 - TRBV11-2 TGTGCCAGCAGTTCAGGGTTTGGCTACACCTTC CASSSGFGYTF
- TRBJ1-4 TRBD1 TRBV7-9 TGTGCCAGCAGCTCGGGACAGGGGGCTCGACGCTCTGAAAAACTGTTTTTT CASSSGQGARRSEKLFF
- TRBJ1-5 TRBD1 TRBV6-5 TGTGCCAGCAGATCGACAGGGTACGGTGGGCCCCAGCATTTT CASRSTGYGGPQHF
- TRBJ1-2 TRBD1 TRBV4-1 TGCGCCAGCAGCCAAGGAATTCTGGGACAGTCATCCTATGGCTACACCTTC CASSQGILGQSSYGYTF
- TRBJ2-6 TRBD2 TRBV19 TGTGCCAGTAGTATCCCAAGGACTAGCGGGAGGAGCTCTGGGGCCAACGTCCTGACTTTC CASSIPRTSGRSSGANVLTF
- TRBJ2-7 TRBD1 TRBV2 TGTGCCAGCAGTGCCCCTCGACAGGGGGCGGGTGAGCAGTACTTC CASSAPRQGAGEQYF
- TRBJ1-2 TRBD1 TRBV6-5 TGTGCCAGCAGTTACTCGACAGGGGCTATCCTTGGCTACACCTTC CASSYSTGAILGYTF
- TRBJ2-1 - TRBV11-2 TGTGCCAGCAGCTCCTGGAGGGGCGGCCCACGGGAGTTCTTC CASSSWRGGPREFF
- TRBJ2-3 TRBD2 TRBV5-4 TGTGCCAGCAGCGGAGCCGGGACTAGCGTAGATACGCAGTATTTT CASSGAGTSVDTQYF
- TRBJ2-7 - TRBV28 TGTGCCAGCACCCCCATCCACACAGGGATCCAAACCTACGAGCAGTACTTC CASTPIHTGIQTYEQYF
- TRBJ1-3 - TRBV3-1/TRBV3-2 TGTGCCAGCAGCCAAGGCTCGGGGGGGTCTGGAAACACCATATATTTT CASSQGSGGSGNTIYF
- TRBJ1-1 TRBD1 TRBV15 TGTGCCACCAGGCCGACAGGGGGTCATGAAGCTTTCTTT CATRPTGGHEAFF
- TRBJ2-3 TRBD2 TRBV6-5 TGTGCCAGCAGTTTAAGCGGGAGGGCCAATTCCGATACGCAGTATTTT CASSLSGRANSDTQYF
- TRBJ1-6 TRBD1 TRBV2 TGTGCCGGCGGGACAGATAATTCACCCCTCCACTTT CAGGTDNSPLHF
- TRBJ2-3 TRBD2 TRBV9 TGTGCCAGCACCTTTTCTAGCGGCTACACAGATACGCAGTATTTT CASTFSSGYTDTQYF
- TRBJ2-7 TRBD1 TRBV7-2 TGTGCCAGCAGCCCAGACAGGGGGCGTCACGAGCAGTACTTC CASSPDRGRHEQYF
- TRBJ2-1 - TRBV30 TGTGCCTGGAACCCACAGACAGTGTCCTCCTACAATGAGCAGTTCTTC CAWNPQTVSSYNEQFF
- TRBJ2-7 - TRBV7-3 TGTGCCAGCAGCTTAACCGGGGACAAGGTAAACTTC CASSLTGDKVNF
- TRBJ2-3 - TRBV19 TGTGCCAGTAGTATAGATCGTTGGCTAGATACGCAGTATTTT CASSIDRWLDTQYF
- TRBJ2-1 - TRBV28 TGTGCCAGCAGTTCCCCCGGGAGCTCCTACAATGAGCAGTTCTTC CASSSPGSSYNEQFF
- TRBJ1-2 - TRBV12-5 TGTGCTAGTGGTTTTAAGGTTAGGTTACAGCATCACTATGGCTACACCTTC CASGFKVRLQHHYGYTF
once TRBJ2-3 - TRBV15 TGTGCCACCAGCAGAGATGTAGCCGCAGATACGCAGTATTTT CATSRDVAADTQYF
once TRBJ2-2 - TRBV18 TGTGCCAGCTCACCACCACAGGGAAGTACCGGGGAGCTGTTTTTT CASSPPQGSTGELFF
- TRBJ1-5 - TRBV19 TGTGCCAGTAAAAACCTAGGGGATCATCAGCCCCAGCATTTT CASKNLGDHQPQHF
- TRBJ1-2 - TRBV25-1 TGTGCCAGCAGCCCTAGTGCCCTCAGGGCCACATATGGCTACACCTTC CASSPSALRATYGYTF
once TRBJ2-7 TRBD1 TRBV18 TGTGCCAGCTCACCGGGGGACAGGGGATCCGAGCAGTACTTC CASSPGDRGSEQYF
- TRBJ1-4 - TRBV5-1 TGCGCCAGCAGCTTGGCCAGTATGAATGAAAAACTGTTTTTT CASSLASMNEKLFF
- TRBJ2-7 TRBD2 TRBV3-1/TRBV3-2 TGTGCCAGCAGCCGGACTAGCGGAAAATACGAGCAGTACTTC CASSRTSGKYEQYF
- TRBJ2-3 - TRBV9 TGTGCCAGCAGCGCAGTAACAGGGTCTACGCAGTATTTT CASSAVTGSTQYF
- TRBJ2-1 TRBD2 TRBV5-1 TGCGCCAGCAGCCGAGGGACTAGCGGGGGGGCCTACAATGAGCAGTTCTTC CASSRGTSGGAYNEQFF
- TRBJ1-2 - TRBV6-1 TGTGCCAGCAGTGAAGCAAACAGGGACTATGGCTACACCTTC CASSEANRDYGYTF
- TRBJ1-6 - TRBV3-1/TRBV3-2 TGTGCCAGCAGCCCTCCGGGAAGTTTTAATTCACCCCTCCACTTT CASSPPGSFNSPLHF
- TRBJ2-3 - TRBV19 TGTGCCAGTAGTGCCTCTATGGATACGCAGTATTTT CASSASMDTQYF
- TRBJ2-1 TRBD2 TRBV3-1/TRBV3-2 TGTGCCAGCAGCCAAGAGACTAGCGGATACAATGAGCAGTTCTTC CASSQETSGYNEQFF
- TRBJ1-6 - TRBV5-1 TGCGCCAGCAGCCTTTCGGGAAGGTCTTCACCCCTCCACTTT CASSLSGRSSPLHF
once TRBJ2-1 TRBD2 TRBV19 TGTGCCAGTACCCCTCCGGGACTAGCGTGGAATGAGCAGTTCTTC CASTPPGLAWNEQFF
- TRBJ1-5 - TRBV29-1 TGCAGCGTTGGGGTGGGGGCGCCAGATCAGCCCCAGCATTTT CSVGVGAPDQPQHF
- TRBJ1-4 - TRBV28 TGTGCCCGCGGGGGGGGAGGGTTGGAAAAACTGTTTTTT CARGGGGLEKLFF